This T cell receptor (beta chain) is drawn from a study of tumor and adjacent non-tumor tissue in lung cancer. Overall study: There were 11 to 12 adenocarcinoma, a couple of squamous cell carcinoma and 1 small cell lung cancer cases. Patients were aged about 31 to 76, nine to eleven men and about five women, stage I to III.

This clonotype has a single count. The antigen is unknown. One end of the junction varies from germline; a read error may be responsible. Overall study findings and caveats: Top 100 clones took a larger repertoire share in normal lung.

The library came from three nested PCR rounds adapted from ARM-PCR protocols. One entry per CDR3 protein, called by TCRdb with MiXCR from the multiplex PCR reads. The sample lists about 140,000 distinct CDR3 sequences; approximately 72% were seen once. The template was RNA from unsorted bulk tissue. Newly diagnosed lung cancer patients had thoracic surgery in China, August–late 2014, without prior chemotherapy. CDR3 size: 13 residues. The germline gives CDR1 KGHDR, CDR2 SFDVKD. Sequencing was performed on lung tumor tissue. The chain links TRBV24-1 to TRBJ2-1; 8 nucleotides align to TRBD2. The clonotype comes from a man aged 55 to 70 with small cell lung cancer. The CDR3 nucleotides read TGTGGCACCAGTTTTAGCGGGGCAAATGAGCAGTTCTTC. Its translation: CGTSFSGANEQFF.